Sequencing of this T cell receptor beta chain was carried out in a study of molecular identifiers for immune sequencing clone quantification (dated by TCRdb to 2016 to 2018). About the investigation overall: For a replicate experiment, RNA from around 20,000 or 99,000 naive CD8 T cells was divided into five aliquots, and four of the five aliquots were sequenced. This methods study used CD8 T cells to benchmark TCR RNA copy counting and molecular-identifier clustering-based TCR repertoire sequencing (MIDCIRS).

Libraries of naive CD8 T cells were built from anywhere between about 17,000 and 1,000,000 sorted cells, with 10%, 30% or 50% of the purified RNA used. Naive CD8 T cells were FACS-sorted as CD8+CD4-CCR7+CD45RA+ on a BD FACSAria II into RLT Plus buffer. To test detection sensitivity, Jurkat RNA equivalent to more than 8 TCR copies was spiked into samples of about 19,000-1,000,000 naive CD8 T cells. CD8 T cells were enriched using RosetteSep CD8+ T Cell Enrichment Cocktail and Ficoll-Paque, and the enriched cells then underwent ACK red cell lysis. The library was prepared using PCR. Sequenced on an Illumina HiSeq 4000. Preparation of bulk TCR libraries followed a previously described approach, with the TCR primers listed in Table S5. Total RNA was purified with the Qiagen AllPrep DNA/RNA kit. Reads from multiple sequencing runs of the same library were pooled before analysis. The published analysis was carried out like this. Reads were retained only if their TCR constant sequence matched exactly, and those retained reads were trimmed to 150 nt and grouped according to their 12-nt molecular barcodes. Reads inside each barcode group were sub-clustered using a 15% Levenshtein threshold, and a quality-weighted consensus sequence was constructed for each RNA molecule. Non-functional sequences were removed, as were lower-count sequences one edit away from another. Based on fitting two negative binomial distributions, any barcode sub-cluster with under 20% of the maximum read count was discarded. TCRdb redid the processing of the public reads, applying fastp at Q25 and MiXCR, and retained in-frame beta chains. A single entry per CDR3 protein holds the most common genes and DNA from its merged rows. TCRdb, rather than the study authors, made the V and J calls. The sample table holds around 460,000 distinct CDR3 sequences, of which 20% to 25% were seen once. The ten largest clones capture 0.7% to 0.95% of the sample.

Paper-wide results and their limitations: The naive libraries included spiked-in Jurkat TCR RNA (roughly 9 copies' worth), and this RNA is not part of the donor repertoire. Modeling indicated about 3 TCR RNA copies recovered per cell, compared with 7.5 to 10 by digital PCR, which implies a capture efficiency of around 29%. The sizes of highly expanded clones could end up underestimated when identical TCR molecules share a barcode. In CMV-specific effector cells, over 97% of molecules were held by clones above 20 RNA copies, whereas under 1% of molecules were held by such clones in naive cells. Spiked-in Jurkat TCR RNA equal to a single cell's worth was reported to be detectable even within 1,200,000 naive CD8 T cells. When barcode sub-clustering was omitted, TCR diversity was inflated by chimeric consensus sequences, with chimeras reaching as high as 47%.

This clonotype was counted between two and nine times. The target of this receptor is not known. No much larger clone exists at a distance of one base, and base qualities are not known. V is cut back by 4 bases and J by 7 bases, with 8 bases in the junction unmatched. CDR1 and CDR2 are read off the germline V gene (reference sequence) as LNHDA and SQIVND. There are 15 amino acids in the CDR3, from cysteine to phenylalanine inclusive. Only the CDR3 portion is preserved as DNA: 45 bases, with reading frame beginning at the first base. The sample consisted of naive CD8+ T cells from blood, with Jurkat cell RNA spiked in. The sample's cell subset or site label, in plain terms: FACS-sorted CD8+CD4-CCR7+CD45RA+ naive T cells. The sequence came from a human donor in good health. Some libraries in this study had Jurkat cell RNA spiked in. The rearrangement combines TRBV19 with TRBJ2-1, with 9 central nucleotides matching TRBD2. The bases read TGTGCCAGTAGTAGCGGGGGGGCCTTATTAAATGAGCAGTTCTTC. This gives the protein CASSSGGALLNEQFF.